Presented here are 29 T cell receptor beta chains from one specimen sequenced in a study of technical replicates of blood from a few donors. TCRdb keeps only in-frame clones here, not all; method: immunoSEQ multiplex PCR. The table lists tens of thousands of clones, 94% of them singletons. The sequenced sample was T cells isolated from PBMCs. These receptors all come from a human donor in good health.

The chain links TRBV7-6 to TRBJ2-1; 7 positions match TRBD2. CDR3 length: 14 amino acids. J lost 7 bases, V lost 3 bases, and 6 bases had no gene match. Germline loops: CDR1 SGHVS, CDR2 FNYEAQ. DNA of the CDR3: TGTGCCAGCAGCTTGGCGGGAGTGGGAAATGAGCAGTTCTTC. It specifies CASSLAGVGNEQFF.

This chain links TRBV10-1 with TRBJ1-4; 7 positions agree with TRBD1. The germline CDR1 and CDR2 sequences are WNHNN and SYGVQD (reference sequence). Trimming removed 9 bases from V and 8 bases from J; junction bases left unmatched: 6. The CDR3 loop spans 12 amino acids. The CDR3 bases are TGCGCCAGTACAGGGGAGGAGGAAAAACTGTTTTTT. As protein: CASTGEEEKLFF.

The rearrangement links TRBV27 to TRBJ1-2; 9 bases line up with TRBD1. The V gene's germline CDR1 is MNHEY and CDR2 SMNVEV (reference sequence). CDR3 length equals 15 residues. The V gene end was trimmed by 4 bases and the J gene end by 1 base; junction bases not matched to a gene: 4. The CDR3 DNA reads TGTGCCAGCAGTTCCCGGGACAGGGATAACTATGGCTACACCTTC. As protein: CASSSRDRDNYGYTF.

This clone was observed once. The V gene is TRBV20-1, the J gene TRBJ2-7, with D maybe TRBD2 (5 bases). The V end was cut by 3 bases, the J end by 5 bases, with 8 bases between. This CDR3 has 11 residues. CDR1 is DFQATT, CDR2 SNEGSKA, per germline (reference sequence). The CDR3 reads CSASTGDEQYF. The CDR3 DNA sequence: TGCAGTGCTAGCACCGGGGACGAGCAGTACTTC.

CDR3 bases: TGTGCCAGCAGTACAGGGTTGAGCGGGAGGGTCAACACTGAAGCTTTCTTT. It yields the protein CASSTGLSGRVNTEAFF. The chain couples TRBV27 to TRBJ1-1; D is possibly TRBD1 (6 bases). Germline V gives CDR1 MNHEY, CDR2 SMNVEV (reference sequence). There are 17 residues in the CDR3. V lost 5 bases and J lost 2, with 21 bases in between.

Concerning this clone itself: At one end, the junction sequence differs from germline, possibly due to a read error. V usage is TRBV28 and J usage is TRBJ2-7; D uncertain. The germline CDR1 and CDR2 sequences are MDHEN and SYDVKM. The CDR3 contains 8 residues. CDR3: CASSFPQF. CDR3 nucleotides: TGTGCCAGCAGTTTTCCCCAATTC.

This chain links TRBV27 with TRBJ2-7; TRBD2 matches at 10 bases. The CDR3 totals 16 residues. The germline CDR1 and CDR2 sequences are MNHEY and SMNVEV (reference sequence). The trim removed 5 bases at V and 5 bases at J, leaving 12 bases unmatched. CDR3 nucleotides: TGTGCCAGCAGTCCCACAGCTAGCGGGAGTATCCACGAGCAGTACTTC. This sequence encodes CASSPTASGSIHEQYF.

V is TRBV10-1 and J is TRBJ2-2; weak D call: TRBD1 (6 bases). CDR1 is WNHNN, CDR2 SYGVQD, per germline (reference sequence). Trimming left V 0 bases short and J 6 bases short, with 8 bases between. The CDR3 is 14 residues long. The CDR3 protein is CASSESTGSGELFF. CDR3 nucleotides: TGCGCCAGCAGTGAGTCGACAGGCTCCGGGGAGCTGTTTTTT.

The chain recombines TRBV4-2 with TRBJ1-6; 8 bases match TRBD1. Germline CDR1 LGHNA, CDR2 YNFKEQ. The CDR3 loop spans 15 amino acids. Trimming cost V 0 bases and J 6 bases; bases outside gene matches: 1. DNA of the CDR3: TGTGCCAGCAGCCAAGACGGACAGGGTAATTCACCCCTCCACTTT. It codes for CASSQDGQGNSPLHF.

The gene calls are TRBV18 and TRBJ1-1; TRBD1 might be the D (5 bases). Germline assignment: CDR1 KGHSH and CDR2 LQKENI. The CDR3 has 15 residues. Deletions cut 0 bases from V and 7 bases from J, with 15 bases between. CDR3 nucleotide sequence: TGTGCCAGCTCACCACCGTCTCGGACACACGTTGAAGCTTTCTTT. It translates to CASSPPSRTHVEAFF.

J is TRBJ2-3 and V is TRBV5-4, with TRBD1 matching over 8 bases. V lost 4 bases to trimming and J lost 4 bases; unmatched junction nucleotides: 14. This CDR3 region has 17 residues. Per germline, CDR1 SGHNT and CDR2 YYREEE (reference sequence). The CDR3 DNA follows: TGTGCCAGCAGCACCCCCACGGCAGGGGGCCGTCCAGATACGCAGTATTTT. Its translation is CASSTPTAGGRPDTQYF.

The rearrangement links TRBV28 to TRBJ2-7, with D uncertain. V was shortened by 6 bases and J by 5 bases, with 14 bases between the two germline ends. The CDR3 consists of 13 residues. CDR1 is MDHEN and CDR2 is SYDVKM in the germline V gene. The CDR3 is CASSPPYDNEQYF. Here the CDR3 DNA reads TGTGCCAGCAGCCCACCCTACGATAACGAGCAGTACTTC.

As DNA, the CDR3 is TGCAGCGCGGACAGGGGGTCCGGGGAGCTGTTTTTT. Its protein is CSADRGSGELFF. The chain links TRBV29-1 to TRBJ2-2, with 10 bases lining up with TRBD1. CDR3 length: 12 residues. The ends lost 7 bases at V and 6 bases at J; junction bases unmatched: 2. Germline values: CDR1 SQVTM, CDR2 ANQGSEA.

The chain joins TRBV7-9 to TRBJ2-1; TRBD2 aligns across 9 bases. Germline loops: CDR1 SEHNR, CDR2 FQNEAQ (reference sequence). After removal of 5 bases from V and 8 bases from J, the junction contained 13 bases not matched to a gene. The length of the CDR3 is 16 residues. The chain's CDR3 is CASSPWSSGSVYEQFF. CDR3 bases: TGTGCCAGCAGCCCCTGGAGTAGCGGGAGTGTATATGAGCAGTTCTTC.

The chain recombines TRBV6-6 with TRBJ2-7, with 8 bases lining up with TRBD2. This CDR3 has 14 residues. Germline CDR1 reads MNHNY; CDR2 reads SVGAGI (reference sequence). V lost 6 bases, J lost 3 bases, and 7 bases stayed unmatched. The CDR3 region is CASSPTSGGYEQYF. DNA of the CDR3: TGTGCCAGCAGCCCCACGAGCGGGGGCTACGAGCAGTACTTC.

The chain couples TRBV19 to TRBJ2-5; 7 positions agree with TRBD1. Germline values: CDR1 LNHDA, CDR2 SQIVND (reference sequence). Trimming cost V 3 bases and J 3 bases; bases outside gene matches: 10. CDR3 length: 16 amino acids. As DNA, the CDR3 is TGTGCCAGTAGTATCTTTAGGGGGACAGCCGAAGAGACCCAGTACTTC. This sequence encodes CASSIFRGTAEETQYF.

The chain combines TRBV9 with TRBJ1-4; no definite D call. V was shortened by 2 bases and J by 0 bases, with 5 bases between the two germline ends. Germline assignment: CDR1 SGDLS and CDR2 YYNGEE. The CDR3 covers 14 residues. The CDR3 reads CASSVEATNEKLFF. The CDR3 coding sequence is TGTGCCAGCAGCGTTGAGGCAACTAATGAAAAACTGTTTTTT.

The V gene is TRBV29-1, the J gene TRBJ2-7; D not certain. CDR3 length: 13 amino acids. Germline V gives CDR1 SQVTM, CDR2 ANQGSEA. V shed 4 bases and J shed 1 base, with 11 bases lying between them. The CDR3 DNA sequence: TGCAGCGTTGTTTTCCAAAATTCCTACGAGCAGTACTTC. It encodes CSVVFQNSYEQYF.

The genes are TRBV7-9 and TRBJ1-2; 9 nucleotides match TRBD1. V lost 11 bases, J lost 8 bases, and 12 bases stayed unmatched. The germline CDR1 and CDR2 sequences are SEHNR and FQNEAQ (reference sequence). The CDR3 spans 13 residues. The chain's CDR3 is CAGRTQGAQGYTF. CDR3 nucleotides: TGTGCCGGACGGACACAGGGGGCGCAAGGCTACACCTTC.

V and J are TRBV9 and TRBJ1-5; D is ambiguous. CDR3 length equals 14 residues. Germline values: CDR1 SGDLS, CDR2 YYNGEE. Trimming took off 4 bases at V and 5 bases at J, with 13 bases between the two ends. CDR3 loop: CASSQDLGYQPQHF. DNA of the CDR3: TGTGCCAGCAGCCAAGACTTGGGTTATCAGCCCCAGCATTTT.

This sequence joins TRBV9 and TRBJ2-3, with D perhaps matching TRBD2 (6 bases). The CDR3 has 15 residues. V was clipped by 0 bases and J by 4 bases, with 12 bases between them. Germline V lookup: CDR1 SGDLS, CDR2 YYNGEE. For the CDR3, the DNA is TGTGCCAGCAGCGTAGCTGGGGGACTCTCAGATACGCAGTATTTT. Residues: CASSVAGGLSDTQYF.

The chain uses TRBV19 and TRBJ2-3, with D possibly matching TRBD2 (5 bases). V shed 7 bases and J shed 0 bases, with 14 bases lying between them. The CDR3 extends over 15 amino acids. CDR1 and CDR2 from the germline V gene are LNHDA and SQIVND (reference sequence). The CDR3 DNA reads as TGTGCCAGTAATTCGCGGGCGATTAGCACAGATACGCAGTATTTT. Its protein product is CASNSRAISTDTQYF.

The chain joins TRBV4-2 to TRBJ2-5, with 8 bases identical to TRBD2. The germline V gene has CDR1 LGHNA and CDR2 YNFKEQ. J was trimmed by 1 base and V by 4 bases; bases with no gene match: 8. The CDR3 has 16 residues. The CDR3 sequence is CASSLTLAGTQETQYF. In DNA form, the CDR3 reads TGTGCCAGCAGCCTTACTTTAGCGGGAACCCAAGAGACCCAGTACTTC.

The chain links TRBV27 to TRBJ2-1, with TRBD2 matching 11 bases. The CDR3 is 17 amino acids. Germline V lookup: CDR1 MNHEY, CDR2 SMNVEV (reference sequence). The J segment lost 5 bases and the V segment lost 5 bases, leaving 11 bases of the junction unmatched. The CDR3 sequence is CASSPPYGTSGDNEQFF. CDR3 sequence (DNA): TGTGCCAGCAGTCCACCATACGGGACTAGCGGCGACAATGAGCAGTTCTTC.

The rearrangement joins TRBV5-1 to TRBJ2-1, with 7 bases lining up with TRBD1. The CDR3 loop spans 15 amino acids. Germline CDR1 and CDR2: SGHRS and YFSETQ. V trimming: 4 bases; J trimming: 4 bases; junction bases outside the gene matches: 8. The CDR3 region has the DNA TGCGCCAGCAGCATAGGGACAGAGGCTTACAATGAGCAGTTCTTC. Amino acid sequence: CASSIGTEAYNEQFF. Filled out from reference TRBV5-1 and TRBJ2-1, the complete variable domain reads KAGVTQTPRYLIKTRGQQVTLSCSPISGHRSVSWYQQTPGQGLQFLFEYFSETQRNKGNFPGRFSGRQFSNSRSEMNVSTLELGDSALYLCASSIGTEAYNEQFFGPGTRLTVL.

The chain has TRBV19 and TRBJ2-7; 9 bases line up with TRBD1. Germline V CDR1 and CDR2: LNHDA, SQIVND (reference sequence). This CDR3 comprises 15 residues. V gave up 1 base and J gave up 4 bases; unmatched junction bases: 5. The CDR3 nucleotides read TGTGCCAGTAGTATAGTTAGGGGACAGGGTTACGAGCAGTACTTC. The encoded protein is CASSIVRGQGYEQYF.

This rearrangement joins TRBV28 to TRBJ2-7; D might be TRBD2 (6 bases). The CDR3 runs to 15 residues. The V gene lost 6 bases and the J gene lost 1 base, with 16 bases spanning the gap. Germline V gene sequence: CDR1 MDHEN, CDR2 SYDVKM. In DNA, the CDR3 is TGTGCCAGCAGCATTCGGGGGATTGGGTCCTACGAGCAGTACTTC. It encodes CASSIRGIGSYEQYF.

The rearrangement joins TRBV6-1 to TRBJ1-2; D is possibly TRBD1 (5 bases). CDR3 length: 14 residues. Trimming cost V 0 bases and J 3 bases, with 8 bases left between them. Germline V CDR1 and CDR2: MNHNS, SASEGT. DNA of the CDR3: TGTGCCAGCAGTGAAGCAGGGGCTCACTATGGCTACACCTTC. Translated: CASSEAGAHYGYTF.

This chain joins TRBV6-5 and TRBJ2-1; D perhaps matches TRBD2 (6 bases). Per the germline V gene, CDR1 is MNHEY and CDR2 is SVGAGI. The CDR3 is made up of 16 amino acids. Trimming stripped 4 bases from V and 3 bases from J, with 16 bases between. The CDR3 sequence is CASSSTGARYYNEQFF. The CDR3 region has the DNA TGTGCCAGCAGTTCCACGGGAGCGCGATACTACAATGAGCAGTTCTTC.